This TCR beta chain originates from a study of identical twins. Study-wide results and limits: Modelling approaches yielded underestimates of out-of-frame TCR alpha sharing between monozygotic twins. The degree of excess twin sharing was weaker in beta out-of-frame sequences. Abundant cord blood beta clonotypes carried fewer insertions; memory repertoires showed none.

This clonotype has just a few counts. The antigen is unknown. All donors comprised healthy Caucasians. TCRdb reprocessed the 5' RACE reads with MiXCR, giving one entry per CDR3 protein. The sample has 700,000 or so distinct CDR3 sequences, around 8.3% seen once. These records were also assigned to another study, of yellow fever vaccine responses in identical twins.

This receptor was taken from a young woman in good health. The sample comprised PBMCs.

CDR3 sequence reads: CASSQDSTGAYEQYF. The CDR3 bases are TGCGCCAGCAGCCAAGATTCAACAGGAGCCTACGAGCAGTACTTC. The chain employs TRBV4-3 and TRBJ2-7; weak D call: TRBD1 (5 bases). The germline V gene encodes CDR1 LGHNA and CDR2 YSLEER. The CDR3 length is 15 residues. V gave up 0 bases and J gave up 2 bases, with 11 bases separating them.